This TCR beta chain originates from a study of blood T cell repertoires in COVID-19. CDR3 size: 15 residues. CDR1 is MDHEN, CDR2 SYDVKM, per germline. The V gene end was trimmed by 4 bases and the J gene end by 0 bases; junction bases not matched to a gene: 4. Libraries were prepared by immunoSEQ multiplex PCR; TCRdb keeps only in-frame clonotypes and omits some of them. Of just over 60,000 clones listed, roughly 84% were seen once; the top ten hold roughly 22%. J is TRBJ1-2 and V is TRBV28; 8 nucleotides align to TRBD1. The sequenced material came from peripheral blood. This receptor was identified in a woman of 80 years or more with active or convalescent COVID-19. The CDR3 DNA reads TGTGCCAGCAGTTCACAGGGGGAAGCTAACTATGGCTACACCTTC. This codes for CASSSQGEANYGYTF.